This passage covers 18 T cell receptor beta chains from one sample sequenced in a study of shared clonotypes between healthy human individuals. The method was immunoSEQ multiplex PCR; TCRdb's version includes in-frame clones alone and lacks a portion of them. The sample has 2 million to 2.5 million clones, 90% to 95% seen once. The sequencing sample was made of naive CD4+ T cells from PBMCs. The sample's subset: CD45RA+ positively selected. These TCRs come from a man between 18 and 35 years old in good health. Some clones in this sample may be carry-over from other donors' samples.

This rearrangement joins TRBV27 to TRBJ2-7; 7 bases are shared with TRBD1. With 5 bases clipped from V and 4 bases from J, the junction kept 8 bases outside the gene matches. The CDR3 runs to 14 residues. CDR1 is MNHEY, CDR2 SMNVEV, per germline (reference sequence). The CDR3 DNA is TGTGCCAGCAGTCGATTAACAGGGGCATACGAGCAGTACTTC. Translated, it gives CASSRLTGAYEQYF.

The V call is TRBV4-3, the J call TRBJ2-7, with D possibly TRBD1 on 6 matching bases. CDR3 length: 14 amino acids. Germline-derived CDR1 and CDR2 are LGHNA and YSLEER. V lost 2 bases, J lost 3 bases, and 11 bases lay in between. CDR3 sequence (DNA): TGCGCCAGCAGCCAAAAGGGACACCACTACGAGCAGTACTTC. Protein product: CASSQKGHHYEQYF.

With regard to this clone: Other nucleotide sequences in the sample specify the same CDR3. This chain links TRBV7-2 with TRBJ1-1, with 9 bases aligning to TRBD1. After removal of 5 bases from V and 0 bases from J, the junction contained 4 bases not matched to a gene. Germline CDR1 SGHTA, CDR2 FQGNSA. The CDR3 length is 15 residues. CDR3 region: CASSLRTGVNTEAFF. The CDR3 DNA is TGTGCCAGCAGCCTTAGGACAGGGGTGAACACTGAAGCTTTCTTT.

V is TRBV5-1 and J is TRBJ2-5; 11 nucleotides match TRBD2. Per germline, CDR1 SGHRS and CDR2 YFSETQ. V shed 4 bases, J shed 1 base, and the junction held 9 bases outside the gene matches. This CDR3 has 17 residues. The CDR3 DNA follows: TGCGCCAGCAGCCGCGGGACTAGCGGCCAAAGCCAAGAGACCCAGTACTTC. It codes for CASSRGTSGQSQETQYF.

The chain recombines TRBV9 with TRBJ2-5; 11 positions agree with TRBD2. V trimming: 3 bases; J trimming: 4 bases; junction bases outside the gene matches: 8. The germline gives CDR1 SGDLS, CDR2 YYNGEE. The CDR3 runs to 16 residues. CDR3 nucleotide sequence: TGTGCCAGCAGCGCCCAGACTAGCGGGATAGGAGAGACCCAGTACTTC. Its translation is CASSAQTSGIGETQYF.

The chain carries TRBV7-9 and TRBJ2-3, with 9 bases fitting TRBD1. V lost 8 bases to trimming and J lost 4 bases; unmatched junction nucleotides: 10. The CDR3 runs 15 residues. The germline V gene has CDR1 SEHNR and CDR2 FQNEAQ (reference sequence). Here the CDR3 reads CASSPGTGPSDTQYF. The CDR3 DNA follows: TGTGCCAGCTCCCCCGGGACAGGGCCCTCAGATACGCAGTATTTT.

The rearrangement uses TRBV5-1 and TRBJ2-7, with TRBD2 matching 15 bases. J gave up 2 bases and V 4 bases, and 7 bases lay outside the gene matches. Germline CDR1 SGHRS, CDR2 YFSETQ. The CDR3 has 17 amino acids. The CDR3 DNA follows: TGCGCCAGCAGCCCTGGACTAGCGGGAGGGATTACCTACGAGCAGTACTTC. Its translation is CASSPGLAGGITYEQYF.

This clone was detected only once. This chain joins TRBV7-2 and TRBJ2-2; D unclear. V dropped 1 base and J dropped 4 bases, with 13 bases sitting between them. Germline loops: CDR1 SGHTA, CDR2 FQGNSA. The length of the CDR3 is 16 residues. The CDR3 protein is CASSLVASTGTGELFF. The CDR3 DNA reads TGTGCCAGCAGCTTAGTCGCCTCAACGGGCACCGGGGAGCTGTTTTTT.

The V and J genes are TRBV6-1 and TRBJ1-1, with D possibly matching TRBD1 (5 bases). The CDR3 sequence is 14 residues long. Between the trimmed V and J ends, which lost 7 bases and 5 bases, there was a span of 17 bases. Germline V lookup: CDR1 MNHNS, CDR2 SASEGT. CDR3 loop: CASIPGPVETEAFF. Written as DNA, the CDR3 is TGTGCCAGCATCCCGGGACCCGTTGAGACTGAAGCTTTCTTT.

To note about this clone: The sample has other DNA sequences that encode this CDR3 too. V usage is TRBV20-1 and J usage is TRBJ1-2; D is perhaps TRBD1 (5 bases). Germline-derived CDR1 and CDR2 are DFQATT and SNEGSKA (reference sequence). The CDR3 runs 11 residues. Trimming left V 6 bases short and J 4 bases short, with 9 bases between. CDR3 sequence reads: CSATGTYGYTF. The CDR3 DNA reads as TGCAGTGCAACAGGTACCTATGGCTACACCTTC.

The chain uses TRBV29-1 and TRBJ2-3; D call uncertain. The CDR3 has 13 amino acids. Germline loops: CDR1 SQVTM, CDR2 ANQGSEA. Deletions cut 1 base from V and 3 bases from J, with 8 bases between. The CDR3 reads CSVEGAFTDTQYF. The CDR3 DNA follows: TGCAGCGTTGAAGGGGCCTTTACAGATACGCAGTATTTT.

This clone was detected once. The chain is built from TRBV18 and TRBJ2-1, with 9 bases fitting TRBD1. The CDR3 is 16 amino acids. Germline CDR1 is KGHSH and CDR2 is LQKENI. Germline trimming cut 3 bases from V and 6 bases from J; bases unmatched to any gene: 9. The CDR3 nucleotides are TGTGCCAGCTCACCCGTCCCGGGACAGGGTCTCAATGAGCAGTTCTTC. Protein product: CASSPVPGQGLNEQFF. The full variable domain, completed using reference TRBV18 and TRBJ2-1, is NAGVMQNPRHLVRRRGQEARLRCSPMKGHSHVYWYRQLPEEGLKFMVYLQKENIIDESGMPKERFSAEFPKEGPSILRIQQVVRGDSAAYFCASSPVPGQGLNEQFFGPGTRLTVL.

As to this clone: Different DNA sequences within this sample yield the same CDR3. The rearrangement uses TRBV5-1 and TRBJ1-5; a weak D match, TRBD1 (6 bases). The CDR3 is 16 residues long. Germline V gene lookup returns CDR1 SGHRS and CDR2 YFSETQ. The V and J ends lost 0 bases and 1 base respectively, with 11 bases between them. The CDR3: CASSLEGGVSNQPQHF. The CDR3 DNA reads TGCGCCAGCAGCTTGGAAGGGGGGGTAAGCAATCAGCCCCAGCATTTT.

This rearrangement joins TRBV6-1 to TRBJ1-2; D gene unclear. The CDR3 spans 13 residues. V lost 6 bases, J lost 5 bases, and 13 bases lay in between. CDR1 MNHNS and CDR2 SASEGT come from the germline V gene. CDR3 region: CASRISDMYGYTF. In DNA, the CDR3 is TGTGCCAGCAGGATCTCCGACATGTATGGCTACACCTTC.

The chain recombines TRBV28 with TRBJ2-3, with 15 bases lining up with TRBD2. The CDR3 totals 17 residues. Unmatched junction bases numbered 7, after V lost 6 bases and J lost 3 bases. Germline V CDR1 and CDR2: MDHEN, SYDVKM. CDR3 in DNA: TGTGCCAGCAGAGTACGGGGACTAGCGGGAGGTACAGATACGCAGTATTTT. Its protein is CASRVRGLAGGTDTQYF.

The gene calls are TRBV19 and TRBJ2-3; 9 bases are a match to TRBD1. Germline V gene data show CDR1 as LNHDA and CDR2 as SQIVND (reference sequence). V lost 6 bases to trimming and J lost 5 bases; unmatched junction nucleotides: 3. This CDR3 has 13 residues. CDR3 in amino acids: CASSLGQGDTQYF. DNA of the CDR3: TGTGCCAGTAGCCTGGGACAGGGAGATACGCAGTATTTT.

The rearrangement uses TRBV9 and TRBJ2-5; D not certain. This CDR3 is built from 15 residues. V was trimmed by 3 bases and J by 4 bases, leaving 16 bases between them. CDR1 and CDR2 from the germline V gene are SGDLS and YYNGEE. The CDR3 sequence: CASSASPSRRETQYF. The CDR3 nucleotides read TGTGCCAGCAGCGCAAGCCCGAGCCGGCGAGAGACCCAGTACTTC.

The chain combines TRBV7-2 with TRBJ2-5; D is perhaps TRBD1 (6 bases). Trimming left V 5 bases short and J 3 bases short, with 16 bases between. The germline V gene has CDR1 SGHTA and CDR2 FQGNSA. The CDR3 extends over 15 amino acids. CDR3 region: CASSGQGLVEETQYF. The CDR3 nucleotides read TGTGCCAGCAGCGGCCAGGGGCTCGTCGAAGAGACCCAGTACTTC.